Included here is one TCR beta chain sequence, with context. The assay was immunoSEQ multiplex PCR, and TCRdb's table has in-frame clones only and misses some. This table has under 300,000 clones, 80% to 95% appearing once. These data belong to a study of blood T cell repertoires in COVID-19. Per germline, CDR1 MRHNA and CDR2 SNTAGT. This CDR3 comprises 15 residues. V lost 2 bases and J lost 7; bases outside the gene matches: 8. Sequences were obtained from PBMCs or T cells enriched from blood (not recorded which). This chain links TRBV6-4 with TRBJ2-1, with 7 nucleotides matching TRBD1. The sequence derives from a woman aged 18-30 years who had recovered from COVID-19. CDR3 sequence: CASSDGTAGRNEQFF. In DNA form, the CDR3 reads TGTGCCAGCAGTGACGGGACAGCCGGACGGAATGAGCAGTTCTTC.